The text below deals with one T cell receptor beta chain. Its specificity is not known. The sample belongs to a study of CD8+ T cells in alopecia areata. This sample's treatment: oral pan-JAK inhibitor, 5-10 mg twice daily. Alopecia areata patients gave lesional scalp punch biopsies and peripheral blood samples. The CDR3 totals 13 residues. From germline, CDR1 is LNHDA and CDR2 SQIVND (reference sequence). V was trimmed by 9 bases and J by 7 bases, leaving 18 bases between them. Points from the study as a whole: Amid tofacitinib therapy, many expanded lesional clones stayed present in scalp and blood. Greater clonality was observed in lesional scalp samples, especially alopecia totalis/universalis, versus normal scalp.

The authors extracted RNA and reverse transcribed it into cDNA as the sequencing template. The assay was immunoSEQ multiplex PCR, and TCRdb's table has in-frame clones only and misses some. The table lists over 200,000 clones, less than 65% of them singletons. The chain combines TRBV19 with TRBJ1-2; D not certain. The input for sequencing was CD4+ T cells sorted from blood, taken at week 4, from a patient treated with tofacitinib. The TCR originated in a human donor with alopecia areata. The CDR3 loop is CASTNQATSGYTF. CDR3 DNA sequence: TGTGCCAGCACCAACCAGGCAACAAGTGGCTACACCTTC.